Sequencing of this TCR beta chain was carried out in a study of T cells in Graves' hyperthyroidism and ophthalmopathy. Amplified regions were TCR beta CDR3 sequences from RNA transcripts. With the HTBI primer set, the TCR CDR3 went through a first round of RT-PCR. Via MiXCR, TCRdb re-called the multiplex PCR reads, giving one row per CDR3 protein. The sample gives about 620,000 distinct CDR3 sequences, around 16% of which show up once; 3% to 4% is in the top ten. Germline CDR1 reads MDHEN; CDR2 reads SYDVKM. Germline trimming cut 6 bases from V and 0 bases from J; bases unmatched to any gene: 9. The CDR3 spans 16 residues. Study observations and caveats: Ophthalmopathy and stable hyperthyroidism were separated by a 13 V-J model. It was a median roughly 6.5 months before onset that the model predicted ophthalmopathy. Among clonotypes expanded in thyroid above 0.001, most were also found in blood.

This clonotype occurred many times. Its antigen is as yet unknown. Uncontrolled infection, other autoimmune disease, pregnancy or lactation excluded patients. Sequencing was performed on blood. This TCR was sampled from a woman in her 30s with Graves' hyperthyroidism. The chain uses TRBV28 and TRBJ2-3; 7 nucleotides align to TRBD1. The CDR3 spells CASRNRGPISTDTQYF. The CDR3 DNA follows: TGTGCCAGCAGAAACAGGGGACCGATTAGCACAGATACGCAGTATTTT.